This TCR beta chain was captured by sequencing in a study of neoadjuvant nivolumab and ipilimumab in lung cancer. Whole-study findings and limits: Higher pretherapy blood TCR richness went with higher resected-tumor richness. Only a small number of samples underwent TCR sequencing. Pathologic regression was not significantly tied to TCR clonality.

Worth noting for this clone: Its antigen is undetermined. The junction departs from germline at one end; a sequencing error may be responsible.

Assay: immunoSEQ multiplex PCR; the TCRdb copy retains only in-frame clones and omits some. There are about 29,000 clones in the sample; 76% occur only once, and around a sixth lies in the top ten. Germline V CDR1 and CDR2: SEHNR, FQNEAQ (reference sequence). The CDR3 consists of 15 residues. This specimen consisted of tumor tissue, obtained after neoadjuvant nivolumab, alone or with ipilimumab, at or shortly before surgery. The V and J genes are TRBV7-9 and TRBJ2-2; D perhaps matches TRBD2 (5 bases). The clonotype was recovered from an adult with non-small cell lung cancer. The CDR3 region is CASSQDSVGGRELFF. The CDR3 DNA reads TGCGCCAGCAGCCAAGATTCCGTAGGAGGAAGGGAGCTGTTTTTT.